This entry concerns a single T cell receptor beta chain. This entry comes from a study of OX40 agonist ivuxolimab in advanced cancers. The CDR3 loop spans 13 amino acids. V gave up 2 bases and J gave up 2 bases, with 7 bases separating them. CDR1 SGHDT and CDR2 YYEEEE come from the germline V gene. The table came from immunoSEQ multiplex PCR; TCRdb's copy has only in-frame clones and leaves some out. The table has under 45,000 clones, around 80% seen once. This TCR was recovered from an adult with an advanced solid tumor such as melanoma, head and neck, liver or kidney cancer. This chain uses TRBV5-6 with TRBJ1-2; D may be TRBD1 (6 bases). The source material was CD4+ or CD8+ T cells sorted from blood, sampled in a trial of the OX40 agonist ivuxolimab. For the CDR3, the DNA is TGTGCCAGCAGCTTTGGACAGAACTATGGCTACACCTTC. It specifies CASSFGQNYGYTF. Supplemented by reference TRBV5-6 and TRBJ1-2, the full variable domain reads DAGVTQSPTHLIKTRGQQVTLRCSPKSGHDTVSWYQQALGQGPQFIFQYYEEEERQRGNFPDRFSGHQFPNYSSELNVNALLLGDSALYLCASSFGQNYGYTFGSGTRLTVV.